This T cell receptor beta chain comes out of a study of T cell responses to AZD1222 COVID-19 vaccine listed by TCRdb under 2021. Background for the entire study: TCR sequencing was performed for approximately 240 trial participants, of whom 200 to 210 were given two doses of AZD1222 and approximately 26 were given two doses of MenACWY control vaccine. Trial participants were enrolled into age subgroups of 18-55, 56-69 and 70-plus years, which contained approximately 150, 30 and 60 TCR-sequenced participants, respectively. Paper-wide results and their limitations: Conclusions about previously exposed vaccinees are limited, since just a handful of AZD1222 recipients were seropositive for SARS-CoV-2 at baseline. Participants were mostly white British and included more females than males, and it was suggested by the authors that clonal diversity may have been underestimated. In the small 56-69-year group, the increase in depth fell short of significance, most likely because of low power. Because no samples from the day 14 peak response were available, repertoires could be characterized only after the peak T cell response. Spike-specific TCR breadth and depth rose significantly after two AZD1222 doses compared with day 0 and with MenACWY recipients. CD4 TCRs associated with the vaccine covered the entire spike protein, and the dominant responses were in regions 160-218 and 743-854. Epitopes outside the regions mutated in the B.1.351 and B.1.1.7 variants were reportedly recognized by nearly half of the unique spike-specific TCRs.

According to the study, the label for this sample's time point signals: about 28 days (+/-7) after the second vaccine dose. AZD1222 recipients with second doses at about 4 weeks or about 12 weeks were pooled, because spike-specific TCR depth and breadth did not differ between schedules. Samples from vaccinated people were obtained from the UK trials COV001 and COV002, which included a single-blind randomized controlled phase 2/3 trial of AZD1222 (ChAdOx1 nCoV-19) in healthy adults. Trial participant PBMC samples were collected at day 0 and day 28 after the second dose for TCRbeta chain sequencing. V has 7 bases trimmed and J has 4 bases trimmed; junction bases matching no gene number 10. From the germline V gene, CDR1 is WSHSY and CDR2 is SAAADI. From the cysteine through the phenylalanine, the CDR3 covers 15 amino acids. Of the read, only the CDR3 DNA is kept; its 45 bases are in frame from base 1.

The CDR3 regions of human TCRbeta chains were analyzed by immunosequencing. For the original study's pipeline: Repertoire TCRs were matched against a reference library of SARS-CoV-2-specific TCRs generated with the MIRA antigen-specificity platform. Breadth was defined as the fraction of unique TCRs that were SARS-CoV-2-associated. Depth was defined as the fraction of total T cells that were SARS-CoV-2-associated. Using the MIRA data, each spike-specific TCR was assigned both to the spike region to which the TCR was reactive and to a CD4 or CD8 class. Log10-transformed breadth and depth values were compared by one-way ANOVA with Sidak's multiple comparisons tests. TCRdb carries this immuneACCESS record with in-frame sequences only. Its versions omit some clonotypes, under half of them owing to an unresolved V gene in the studies checked, with the rest unexplained. The V and J calls and clone size come from that table; D and trimming were worked out from the DNA. Across this sample there are 120,000 to 150,000 clones, with 85% to 90% seen only once. The ten top clones hold less than 6% of the sample.

Notes on this clone: Its cognate antigen has yet to be identified. No much larger clone is present one base from it, and per-base qualities are unavailable.

The clonotype was recovered from an adult who received the AZD1222 COVID-19 vaccine. The chain uses TRBV10-2 and TRBJ1-1; TRBD1 aligns with 9 central bases. The sequences come from peripheral blood, collected 28 days after the second AZD1222 dose. Read as DNA, the sequence is TGCGCCAGCACCACAGGGGGCGTATCGGCCACTGAAGCTTTCTTT. Its translation is CASTTGGVSATEAFF.